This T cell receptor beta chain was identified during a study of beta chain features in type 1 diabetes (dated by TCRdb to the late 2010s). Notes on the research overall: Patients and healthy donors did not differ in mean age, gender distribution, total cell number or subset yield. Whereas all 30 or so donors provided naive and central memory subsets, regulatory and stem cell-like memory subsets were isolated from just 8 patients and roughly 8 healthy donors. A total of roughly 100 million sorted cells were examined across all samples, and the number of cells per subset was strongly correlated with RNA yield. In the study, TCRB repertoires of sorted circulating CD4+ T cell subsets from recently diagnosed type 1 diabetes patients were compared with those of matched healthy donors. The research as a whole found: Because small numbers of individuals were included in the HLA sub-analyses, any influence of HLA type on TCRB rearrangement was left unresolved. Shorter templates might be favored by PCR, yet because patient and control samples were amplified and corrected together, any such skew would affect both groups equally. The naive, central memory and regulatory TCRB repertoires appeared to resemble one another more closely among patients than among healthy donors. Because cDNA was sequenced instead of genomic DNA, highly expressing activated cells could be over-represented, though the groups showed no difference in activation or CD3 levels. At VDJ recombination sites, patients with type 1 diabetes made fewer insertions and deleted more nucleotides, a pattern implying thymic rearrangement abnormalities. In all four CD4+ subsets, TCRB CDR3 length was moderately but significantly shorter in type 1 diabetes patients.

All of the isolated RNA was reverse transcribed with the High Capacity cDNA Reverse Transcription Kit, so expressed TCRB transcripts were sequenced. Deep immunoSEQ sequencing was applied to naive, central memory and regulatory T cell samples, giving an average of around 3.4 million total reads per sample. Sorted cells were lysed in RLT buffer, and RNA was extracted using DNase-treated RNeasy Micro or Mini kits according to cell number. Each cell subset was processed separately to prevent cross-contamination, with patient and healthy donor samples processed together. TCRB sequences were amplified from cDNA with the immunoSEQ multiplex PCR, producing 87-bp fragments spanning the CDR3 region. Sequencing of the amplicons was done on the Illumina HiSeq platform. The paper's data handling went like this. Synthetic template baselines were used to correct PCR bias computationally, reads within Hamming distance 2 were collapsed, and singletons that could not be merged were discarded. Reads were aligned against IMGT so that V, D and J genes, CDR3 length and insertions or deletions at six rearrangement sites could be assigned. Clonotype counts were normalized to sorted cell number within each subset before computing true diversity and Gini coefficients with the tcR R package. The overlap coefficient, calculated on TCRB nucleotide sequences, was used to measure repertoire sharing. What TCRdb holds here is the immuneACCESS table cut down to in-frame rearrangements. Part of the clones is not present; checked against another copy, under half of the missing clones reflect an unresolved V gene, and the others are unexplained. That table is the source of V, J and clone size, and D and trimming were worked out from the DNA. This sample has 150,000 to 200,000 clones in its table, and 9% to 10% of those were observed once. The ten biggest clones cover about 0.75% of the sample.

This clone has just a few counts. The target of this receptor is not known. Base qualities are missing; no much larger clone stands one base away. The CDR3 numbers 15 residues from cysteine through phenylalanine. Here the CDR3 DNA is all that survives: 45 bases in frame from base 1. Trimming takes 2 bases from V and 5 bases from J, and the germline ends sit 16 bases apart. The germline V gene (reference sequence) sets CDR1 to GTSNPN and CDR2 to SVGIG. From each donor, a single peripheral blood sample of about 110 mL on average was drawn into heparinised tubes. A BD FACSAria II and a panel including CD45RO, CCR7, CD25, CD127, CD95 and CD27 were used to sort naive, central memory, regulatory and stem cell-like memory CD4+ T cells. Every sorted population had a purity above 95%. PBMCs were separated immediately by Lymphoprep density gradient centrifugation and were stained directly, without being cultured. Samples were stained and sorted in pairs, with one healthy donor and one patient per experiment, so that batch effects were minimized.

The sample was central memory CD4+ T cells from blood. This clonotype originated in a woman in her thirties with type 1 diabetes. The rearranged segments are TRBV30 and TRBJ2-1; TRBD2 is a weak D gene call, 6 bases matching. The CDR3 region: CAWSRTGDNHNEQFF. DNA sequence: TGTGCCTGGAGTCGTACGGGAGACAATCACAATGAGCAGTTCTTC. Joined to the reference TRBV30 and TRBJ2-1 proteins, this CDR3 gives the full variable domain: SQTIHQWPATLVQPVGSPLSLECTVEGTSNPNLYWYRQAAGRGLQLLFYSVGIGQISSEVPQNLSASRPQDRQFILSSKKLLLSDSGFYLCAWSRTGDNHNEQFFGPGTRLTVL.